This T cell receptor beta chain was recorded in a study of T cell responses to AZD1222 COVID-19 vaccine. Study-level points and caveats: Reportedly, nearly half of unique spike TCRs recognized epitopes outside B.1.351/B.1.1.7 mutations. Scientists sampled the repertoires only once the peak T cell response had passed.

Clones were read by immunoSEQ multiplex PCR, and TCRdb kept only the in-frame ones, dropping some. The sample has 150,000 to 200,000 clones; 92% are singletons. With 2 bases removed from V and 2 bases from J, the gap between germline ends came to 13 bases. Germline V lookup: CDR1 SEHNR, CDR2 FQNEAQ (reference sequence). This CDR3 region has 15 residues. As for this clone: Its specificity is unknown.

This material consisted of peripheral blood, taken 28 days after the second AZD1222 dose. The V and J genes are TRBV7-9 and TRBJ2-7, with D possibly matching TRBD2 (6 bases). This clonotype was obtained from an adult who received the AZD1222 COVID-19 vaccine. In DNA form, the CDR3 reads TGTGCCAGCAGCTTATCGGGGGACCCGACCTACGAGCAGTACTTC. It yields the protein CASSLSGDPTYEQYF.